The 20 T cell receptor beta chains presented below share a single source sample, sequenced in a study of CD8+ T cells in alopecia areata. RNA, once extracted, was reverse transcribed into cDNA for use as the sequencing template. Measured with immunoSEQ multiplex PCR; TCRdb has only the in-frame clones, and not every one. This sample has about 210,000 clones, with 66% found just once. Specified treatment: oral pan-JAK inhibitor, 5-10 mg twice daily. Sample: CD4+ T cells sorted from blood, taken at week 44, from a patient treated with tofacitinib. The receptors originated from a human donor with alopecia areata.

In this sample, this clone turned up a few times. The sample has other DNA sequences that encode this CDR3 too. V is TRBV5-1 and J is TRBJ1-1; D not certain. Trimming took off 0 bases at V and 5 bases at J, with 11 bases between the two ends. This CDR3 has 14 amino acids. The germline V gene encodes CDR1 SGHRS and CDR2 YFSETQ. Written as DNA, the CDR3 is TGCGCCAGCAGCTTGGAGGTTACGGGGACTGAAGCTTTCTTT. It translates to CASSLEVTGTEAFF.

The chain joins TRBV19 to TRBJ2-1; 8 nucleotides agree with TRBD1. J was trimmed by 2 bases and V by 7 bases; bases with no gene match: 4. The CDR3 is 14 residues long. CDR1 and CDR2 from the germline V gene are LNHDA and SQIVND (reference sequence). CDR3 sequence (DNA): TGTGCCAGTAATCCGGGACAGGCCTACAATGAGCAGTTCTTC. The encoded protein is CASNPGQAYNEQFF. Filled out from reference TRBV19 and TRBJ2-1, the complete variable domain reads DGGITQSPKYLFRKEGQNVTLSCEQNLNHDAMYWYRQDPGQGLRLIYYSQIVNDFQKGDIAEGYSVSREKKESFPLTVTSAQKNPTAFYLCASNPGQAYNEQFFGPGTRLTVL.

CDR3 in amino acids: CASSVIQGVEDEQYF. Written as DNA, the CDR3 is TGTGCCAGCAGCGTCATCCAGGGGGTGGAGGACGAGCAGTACTTC. The chain joins TRBV7-9 to TRBJ2-7, with 7 bases identical to TRBD1. V trimming: 5 bases; J trimming: 5 bases; junction bases outside the gene matches: 12. The CDR3 totals 15 residues. Germline V lookup: CDR1 SEHNR, CDR2 FQNEAQ (reference sequence). Filled out from reference TRBV7-9 and TRBJ2-7, the complete variable domain reads DTGVSQNPRHKITKRGQNVTFRCDPISEHNRLYWYRQTLGQGPEFLTYFQNEAQLEKSRLLSDRFSAERPKGSFSTLEIQRTEQGDSAMYLCASSVIQGVEDEQYFGPGTRLTVT.

The chain is built from TRBV29-1 and TRBJ1-1; D gene ambiguous. Germline V gene data show CDR1 as SQVTM and CDR2 as ANQGSEA. V was clipped by 2 bases and J by 0 bases, with 7 bases between them. This CDR3 is built from 13 residues. The chain's CDR3 is CSVEPRMNTEAFF. CDR3 DNA: TGCAGCGTTGAACCGCGGATGAACACTGAAGCTTTCTTT.

In the case of this clone: This sample also contains other DNA sequences that code for the same CDR3. CDR3 region: CSVGVGMNTEAFF. The CDR3 DNA is TGCAGCGTTGGTGTAGGGATGAACACTGAAGCTTTCTTT. The V gene is TRBV29-1, the J gene TRBJ1-1; D not resolved. The length of the CDR3 is 13 residues. Trimming took off 4 bases at V and 0 bases at J, with 9 bases between the two ends. Germline V gene data show CDR1 as SQVTM and CDR2 as ANQGSEA.

This clone is termed medium-sized. This chain joins TRBV11-2 and TRBJ2-1; 9 bases are a match to TRBD1. The CDR3 length is 16 residues. Germline-derived CDR1 and CDR2 are SGHAT and FQNNGV. Losses at the gene ends were 7 bases for V and 8 bases for J; bases not matched to a gene: 15. CDR3 DNA: TGTGCCAGCACCACTCCAGCCCGACAGGGGGGAGATGAGCAGTTCTTC. Protein product: CASTTPARQGGDEQFF. Full variable domain (outside the CDR3, taken from reference TRBV11-2 and TRBJ2-1): EAGVAQSPRYKIIEKRQSVAFWCNPISGHATLYWYQQILGQGPKLLIQFQNNGVVDDSQLPKDRFSAERLKGVDSTLKIQPAKLEDSAVYLCASTTPARQGGDEQFFGPGTRLTVL.

The chain uses TRBV28 and TRBJ1-2, with D maybe TRBD1 (5 bases). The CDR3 loop spans 13 amino acids. The germline gives CDR1 MDHEN, CDR2 SYDVKM. V was cut by 7 bases and J by 8 bases, with 17 bases left in between. The CDR3: CASTMGEQRGYTF. CDR3 in DNA: TGTGCCAGCACCATGGGGGAGCAAAGGGGCTACACCTTC.

This chain joins TRBV11-3 and TRBJ2-5, with D perhaps matching TRBD2 (7 bases). CDR3 length equals 15 residues. CDR1 SGHNT and CDR2 YENEEA come from the germline V gene. The V and J ends lost 4 bases and 4 bases respectively, with 16 bases between them. The CDR3 sequence: CASSYGGGGGETQYF. For the CDR3, the DNA is TGTGCCAGCAGCTATGGGGGGGGCGGAGGAGAGACCCAGTACTTC.

The gene calls are TRBV27 and TRBJ2-6; D unresolved. The CDR3 extends over 14 amino acids. The germline CDR1 and CDR2 sequences are MNHEY and SMNVEV (reference sequence). V shed 3 bases and J shed 0 bases, with 3 bases lying between them. CDR3 nucleotides: TGTGCCAGCAGTTTTGGCTCTGGGGCCAACGTCCTGACTTTC. Translation gives CASSFGSGANVLTF.

This clone has only one observation. This chain connects TRBV29-1 to TRBJ1-2; 7 nucleotides agree with TRBD1. The J segment lost 10 bases and the V segment lost 3 bases, leaving 11 bases of the junction unmatched. Germline V lookup: CDR1 SQVTM, CDR2 ANQGSEA. CDR3 length: 13 amino acids. The DNA for the CDR3 is TGCAGCGTTGAGGGTCAGGGGGGTTCCCTCTACACCTTC. It codes for CSVEGQGGSLYTF.

This sequence joins TRBV14 and TRBJ2-1, with D possibly called TRBD1 or TRBD2 (5 bases each). V lost 1 base and J lost 9, with 16 bases in between. This CDR3 has 15 residues. Germline lookup yields CDR1 SGHDN and CDR2 FVKESK. CDR3 amino acids: CASSQASPGTGEQFF. CDR3 DNA: TGTGCCAGCAGCCAAGCGAGCCCAGGGACGGGTGAGCAGTTCTTC.

The V gene is TRBV6-5, the J gene TRBJ2-1, with D tentatively TRBD1 or TRBD2 (5 bases each). V shed 7 bases and J shed 5 bases, with 12 bases lying between them. This CDR3 is built from 13 residues. In germline, CDR1 is MNHEY, CDR2 SVGAGI. The CDR3 here is CASTDWGNNEQFF. CDR3 coding DNA: TGTGCCAGCACGGACTGGGGCAACAATGAGCAGTTCTTC.

This clone was seen many times. The chain uses TRBV5-1 and TRBJ2-6, with 7 positions matching TRBD1. CDR1 is SGHRS and CDR2 is YFSETQ in the germline V gene. J gave up 0 bases and V 0 bases, and 9 bases lay outside the gene matches. The length of the CDR3 is 19 residues. The CDR3: CASSLARTGLSSGANVLTF. Here the CDR3 DNA reads TGCGCCAGCAGCTTGGCCCGGACAGGCTTGAGCTCTGGGGCCAACGTCCTGACTTTC.

The chain carries TRBV30 and TRBJ2-1; D possibly corresponds to TRBD2 (6 bases). From germline, CDR1 is GTSNPN and CDR2 SVGIG (reference sequence). The CDR3 has 12 amino acids. Trimming stripped 3 bases from V and 12 bases from J, with 15 bases between. CDR3 in amino acids: CAWRGSGTTQFF. CDR3 DNA: TGTGCCTGGAGGGGTAGCGGTACAACGCAGTTCTTC.

This sequence joins TRBV7-2 and TRBJ2-7; D is perhaps TRBD1 or TRBD2 (6 bases each). The germline V gene encodes CDR1 SGHTA and CDR2 FQGNSA. V was shortened by 5 bases and J by 7 bases, with 18 bases between the two germline ends. This CDR3 region has 14 residues. The CDR3 nucleotides read TGTGCCAGCAGCACGGGGGCTTCTATCGTGGAGCAGTACTTC. This sequence encodes CASSTGASIVEQYF.

The J gene is TRBJ2-4, the V gene TRBV18; D is perhaps TRBD1 (6 bases). The CDR3 length is 13 residues. Between the trimmed V and J ends, which lost 4 bases and 6 bases, there was a span of 10 bases. Germline V lookup: CDR1 KGHSH, CDR2 LQKENI. This CDR3 reads CASSRTAANIQYF. CDR3 sequence (DNA): TGTGCCAGCTCACGGACAGCCGCAAACATTCAGTACTTC. The full variable domain, its missing parts supplied by reference TRBV18 and TRBJ2-4, is NAGVMQNPRHLVRRRGQEARLRCSPMKGHSHVYWYRQLPEEGLKFMVYLQKENIIDESGMPKERFSAEFPKEGPSILRIQQVVRGDSAAYFCASSRTAANIQYFGAGTRLSVL.

The chain has TRBV7-2 and TRBJ2-7, with D unclear. The CDR3 is 14 residues long. The germline gives CDR1 SGHTA, CDR2 FQGNSA. Trimming removed 0 bases from V and 6 bases from J, with 12 bases in between. The CDR3 protein is CASSLASIRSEQYF. CDR3 DNA sequence: TGTGCCAGCAGCTTAGCGTCAATTAGGTCCGAGCAGTACTTC.

The gene calls are TRBV5-1 and TRBJ2-3; 9 bases line up with TRBD2. With 2 bases clipped from V and 0 bases from J, the junction kept 1 base outside the gene matches. Germline values: CDR1 SGHRS, CDR2 YFSETQ. The CDR3 has 15 amino acids. CDR3 coding DNA: TGCGCCAGCAGCTTCCTAGCGGGGAGCACAGATACGCAGTATTTT. It specifies CASSFLAGSTDTQYF.

The V and J genes are TRBV29-1 and TRBJ1-2; D is perhaps TRBD1 (5 bases). Trimming took 3 bases from V and 4 from J, leaving 12 bases between them. CDR1 and CDR2 from the germline V gene are SQVTM and ANQGSEA. CDR3 size: 13 residues. In DNA form, the CDR3 reads TGCAGCGTTGATCGACAGTTACTCTATGGCTACACCTTC. Translating it yields CSVDRQLLYGYTF.

V usage is TRBV14 and J usage is TRBJ1-2; D is uncertain. V dropped 1 base and J dropped 3 bases, with 9 bases sitting between them. CDR3 length equals 14 residues. Germline CDR1 is SGHDN and CDR2 is FVKESK. The DNA of the CDR3 is TGTGCCAGCAGCCAAGGAGGATACTACTATGGCTACACCTTC. Encoded protein: CASSQGGYYYGYTF.